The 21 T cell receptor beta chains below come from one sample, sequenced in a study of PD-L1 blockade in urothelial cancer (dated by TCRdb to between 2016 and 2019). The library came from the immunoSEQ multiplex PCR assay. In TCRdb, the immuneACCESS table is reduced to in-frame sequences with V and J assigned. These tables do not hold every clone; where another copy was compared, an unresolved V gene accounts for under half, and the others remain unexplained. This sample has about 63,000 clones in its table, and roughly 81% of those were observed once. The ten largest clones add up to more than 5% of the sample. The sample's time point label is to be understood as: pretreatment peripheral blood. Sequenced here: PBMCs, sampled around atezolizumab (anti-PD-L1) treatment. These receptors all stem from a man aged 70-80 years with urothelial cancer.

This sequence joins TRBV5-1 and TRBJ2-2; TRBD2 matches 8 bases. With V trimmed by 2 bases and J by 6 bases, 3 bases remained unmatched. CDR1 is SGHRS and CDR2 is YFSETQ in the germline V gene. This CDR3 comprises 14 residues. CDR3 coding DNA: TGCGCCAGCAGCTTTGCCGGGGGGGCCGGGGAGCTGTTTTTT. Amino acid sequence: CASSFAGGAGELFF. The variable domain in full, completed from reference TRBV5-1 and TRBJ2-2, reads KAGVTQTPRYLIKTRGQQVTLSCSPISGHRSVSWYQQTPGQGLQFLFEYFSETQRNKGNFPGRFSGRQFSNSRSEMNVSTLELGDSALYLCASSFAGGAGELFFGEGSRLTVL.

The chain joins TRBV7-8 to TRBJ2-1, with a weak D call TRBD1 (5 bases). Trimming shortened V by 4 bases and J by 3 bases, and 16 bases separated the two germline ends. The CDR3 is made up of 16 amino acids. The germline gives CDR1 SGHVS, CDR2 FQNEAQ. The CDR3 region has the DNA TGTGCCAGCAGCTCCCCTTCAGGGCTGGACTACAATGAGCAGTTCTTC. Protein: CASSSPSGLDYNEQFF.

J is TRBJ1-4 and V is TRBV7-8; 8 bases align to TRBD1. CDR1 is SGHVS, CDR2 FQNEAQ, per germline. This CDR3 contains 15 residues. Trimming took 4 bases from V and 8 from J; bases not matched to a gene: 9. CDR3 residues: CASSSATGAEEKLFF. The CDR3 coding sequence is TGTGCCAGCAGCTCCGCGACAGGGGCCGAGGAAAAACTGTTTTTT.

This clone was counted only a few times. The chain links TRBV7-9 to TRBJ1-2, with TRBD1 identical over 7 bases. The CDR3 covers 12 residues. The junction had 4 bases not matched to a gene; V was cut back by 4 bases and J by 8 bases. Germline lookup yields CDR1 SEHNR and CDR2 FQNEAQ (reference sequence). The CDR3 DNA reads TGTGCCAGCAGCTCACAGGGGTACGGCTACACCTTC. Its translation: CASSSQGYGYTF.

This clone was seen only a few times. The CDR3: CASSQDLRVEDTEAFF. CDR3 DNA sequence: TGCGCCAGCAGCCAAGATCTGAGGGTAGAGGACACTGAAGCTTTCTTT. The V call is TRBV4-3, the J call TRBJ1-1; no firm D call. V was clipped by 0 bases and J by 3 bases, with 14 bases between them. Germline V lookup: CDR1 LGHNA, CDR2 YSLEER. The CDR3 has 16 residues.

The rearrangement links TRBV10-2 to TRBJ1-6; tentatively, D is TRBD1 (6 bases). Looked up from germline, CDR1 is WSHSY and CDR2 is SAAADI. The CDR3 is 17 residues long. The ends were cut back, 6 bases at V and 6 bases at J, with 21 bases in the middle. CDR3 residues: CASSVRGLDSLNSPLHF. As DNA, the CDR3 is TGCGCCAGCAGCGTACGGGGCCTGGACAGCCTTAATTCACCCCTCCACTTT.

CDR3 coding DNA: TGTGCCAGCAGTGAATATGGGACATTTCGCCCCCGGGGTGGCTACACCTTC. This codes for CASSEYGTFRPRGGYTF. V usage is TRBV25-1 and J usage is TRBJ1-2, with D perhaps TRBD1 (6 bases). Trimming took 0 bases from V and 7 from J, leaving 21 bases between them. The CDR3 has 17 amino acids. The germline gives CDR1 MGHDK, CDR2 SYGVNS.

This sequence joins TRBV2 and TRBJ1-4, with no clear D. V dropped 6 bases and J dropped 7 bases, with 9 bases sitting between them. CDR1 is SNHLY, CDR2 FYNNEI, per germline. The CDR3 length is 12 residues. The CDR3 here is CASSVRSEKLFF. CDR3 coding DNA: TGTGCCAGCAGCGTAAGGAGTGAAAAACTGTTTTTT.

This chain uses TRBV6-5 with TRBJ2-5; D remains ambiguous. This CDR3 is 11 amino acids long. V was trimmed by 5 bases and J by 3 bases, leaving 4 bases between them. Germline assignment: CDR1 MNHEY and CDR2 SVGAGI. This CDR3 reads CASSREETQYF. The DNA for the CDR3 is TGTGCCAGCAGTCGTGAAGAGACCCAGTACTTC.

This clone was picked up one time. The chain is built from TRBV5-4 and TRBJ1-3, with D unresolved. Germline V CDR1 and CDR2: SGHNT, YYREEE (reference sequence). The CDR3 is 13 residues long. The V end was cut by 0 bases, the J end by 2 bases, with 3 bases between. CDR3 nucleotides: TGTGCCAGCAGCTTGGCAGCTGGAAACACCATATATTTT. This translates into CASSLAAGNTIYF.

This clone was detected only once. The CDR3 sequence: CASSQLQGARDIQYF. CDR3 bases: TGCGCCAGCAGCCAACTACAGGGGGCAAGGGACATTCAGTACTTC. The chain has TRBV4-1 and TRBJ2-4, with 9 positions matching TRBD1. Trimming at V came to 2 bases and at J to 8 bases, leaving 7 bases not matched to a gene. The CDR3 spans 15 residues. Germline CDR1 reads MGHRA; CDR2 reads YSYEKL.

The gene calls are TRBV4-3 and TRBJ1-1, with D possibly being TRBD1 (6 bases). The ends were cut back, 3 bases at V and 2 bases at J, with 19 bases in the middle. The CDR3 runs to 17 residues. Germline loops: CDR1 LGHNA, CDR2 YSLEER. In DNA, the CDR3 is TGCGCCAGCAGCCAGGAGGCTTCGGGACACCTCAACACTGAAGCTTTCTTT. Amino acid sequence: CASSQEASGHLNTEAFF.

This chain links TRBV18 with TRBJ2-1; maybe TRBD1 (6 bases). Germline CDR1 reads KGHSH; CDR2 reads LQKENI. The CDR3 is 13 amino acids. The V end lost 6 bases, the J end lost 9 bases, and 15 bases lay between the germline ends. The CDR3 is CASSRGGHAEQFF. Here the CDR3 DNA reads TGTGCCAGCTCCCGAGGGGGACACGCTGAGCAGTTCTTC. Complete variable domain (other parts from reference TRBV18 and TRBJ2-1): NAGVMQNPRHLVRRRGQEARLRCSPMKGHSHVYWYRQLPEEGLKFMVYLQKENIIDESGMPKERFSAEFPKEGPSILRIQQVVRGDSAAYFCASSRGGHAEQFFGPGTRLTVL.

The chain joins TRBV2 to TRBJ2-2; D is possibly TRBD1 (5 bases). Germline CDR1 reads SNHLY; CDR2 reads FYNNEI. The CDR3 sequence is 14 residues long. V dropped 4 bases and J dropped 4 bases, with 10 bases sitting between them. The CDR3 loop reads CASSGGTFTGELFF. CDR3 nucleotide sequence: TGTGCCAGCAGTGGGGGCACCTTCACCGGGGAGCTGTTTTTT.

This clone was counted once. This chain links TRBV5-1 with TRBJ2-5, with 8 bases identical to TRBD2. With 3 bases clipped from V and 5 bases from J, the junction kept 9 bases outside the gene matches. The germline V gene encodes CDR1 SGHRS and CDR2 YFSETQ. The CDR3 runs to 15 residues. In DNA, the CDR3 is TGCGCCAGCAGCTCTCTTAGCGGGACTTTTGAGACCCAGTACTTC. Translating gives CASSSLSGTFETQYF. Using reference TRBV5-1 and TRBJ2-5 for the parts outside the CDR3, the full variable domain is KAGVTQTPRYLIKTRGQQVTLSCSPISGHRSVSWYQQTPGQGLQFLFEYFSETQRNKGNFPGRFSGRQFSNSRSEMNVSTLELGDSALYLCASSSLSGTFETQYFGPGTRLLVL.

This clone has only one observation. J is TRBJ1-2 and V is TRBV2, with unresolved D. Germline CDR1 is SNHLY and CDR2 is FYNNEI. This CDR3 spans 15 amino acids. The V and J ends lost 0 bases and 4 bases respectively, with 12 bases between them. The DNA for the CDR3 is TGTGCCAGCAGTGAAGCCCGAGGTATAGCCTATGGCTACACCTTC. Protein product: CASSEARGIAYGYTF.

The CDR3 sequence is CASATGMGPLHF. Written as DNA, the CDR3 is TGTGCCAGCGCAACAGGGATGGGTCCCCTCCACTTT. The chain carries TRBV7-9 and TRBJ1-6; D may be TRBD1 (6 bases). The CDR3 is 12 amino acids. V was clipped by 8 bases and J by 13 bases, with 15 bases between them. Germline CDR1 reads SEHNR; CDR2 reads FQNEAQ (reference sequence).

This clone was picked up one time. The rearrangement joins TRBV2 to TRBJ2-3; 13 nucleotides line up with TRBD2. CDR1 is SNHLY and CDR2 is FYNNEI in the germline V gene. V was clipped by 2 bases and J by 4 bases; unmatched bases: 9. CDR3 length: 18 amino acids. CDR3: CASSERRTSGRGSDTQYF. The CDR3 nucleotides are TGTGCCAGCAGTGAACGTAGGACTAGCGGGAGAGGGTCAGATACGCAGTATTTT.

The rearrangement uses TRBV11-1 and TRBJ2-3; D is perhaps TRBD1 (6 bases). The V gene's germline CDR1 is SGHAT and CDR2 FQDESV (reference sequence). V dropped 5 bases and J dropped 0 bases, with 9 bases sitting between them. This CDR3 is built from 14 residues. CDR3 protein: CASSPDRSTDTQYF. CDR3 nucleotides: TGTGCCAGCAGCCCGGACAGAAGCACAGATACGCAGTATTTT.

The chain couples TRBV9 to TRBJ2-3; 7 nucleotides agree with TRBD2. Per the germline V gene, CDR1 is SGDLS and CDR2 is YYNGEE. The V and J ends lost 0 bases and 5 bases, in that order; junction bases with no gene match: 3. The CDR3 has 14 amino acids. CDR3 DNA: TGTGCCAGCAGCGTAGGGACTAGTGGAGATACGCAGTATTTT. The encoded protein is CASSVGTSGDTQYF. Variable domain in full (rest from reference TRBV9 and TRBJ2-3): DSGVTQTPKHLITATGQRVTLRCSPRSGDLSVYWYQQSLDQGLQFLIQYYNGEERAKGNILERFSAQQFPDLHSELNLSSLELGDSALYFCASSVGTSGDTQYFGPGTRLTVL.

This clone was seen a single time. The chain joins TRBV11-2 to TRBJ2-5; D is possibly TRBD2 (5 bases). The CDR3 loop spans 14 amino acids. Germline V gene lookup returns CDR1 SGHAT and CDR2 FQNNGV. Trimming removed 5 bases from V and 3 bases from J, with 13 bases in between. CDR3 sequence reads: CASSHPSGKETQYF. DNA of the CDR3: TGTGCCAGCAGCCACCCATCCGGGAAAGAGACCCAGTACTTC.